This TCR beta chain is from a study of shared clonotypes between healthy human individuals. CDR1 is MGHRA and CDR2 is YSYEKL in the germline V gene. Trimming stripped 6 bases from V and 8 bases from J, with 17 bases between. CDR3 size: 14 residues. Method: immunoSEQ multiplex PCR; TCRdb's copy keeps in-frame clones and lacks some. Of about 2.1 million clones detected, around 95% appear once; the ten largest clones hold more than 1.5%. Naive CD8 cells were CD45RO-negative, positively selected for CCR7, excluding terminally differentiated effector memory CD45RA+ cells. V and J are TRBV4-1 and TRBJ2-1; no reliable D call. Sequenced input: naive CD8+ T cells from PBMCs. This TCR came from a young man in good health. Some clones in this sample may be carry-over from other donors' samples. CDR3 DNA sequence: TGCGCCAGCAGTCCTCGAAAAACGAAGGATGAGCAGTTCTTC. Amino acid sequence: CASSPRKTKDEQFF.